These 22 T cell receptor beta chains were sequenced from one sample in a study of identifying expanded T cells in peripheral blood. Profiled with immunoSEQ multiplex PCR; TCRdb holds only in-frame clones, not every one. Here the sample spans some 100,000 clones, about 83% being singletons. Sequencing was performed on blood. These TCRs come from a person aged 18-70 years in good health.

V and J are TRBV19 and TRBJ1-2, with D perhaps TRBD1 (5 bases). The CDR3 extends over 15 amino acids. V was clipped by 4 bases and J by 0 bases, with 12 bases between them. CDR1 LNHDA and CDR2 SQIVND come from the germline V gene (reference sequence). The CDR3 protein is CASSRDPGTNYGYTF. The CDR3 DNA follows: TGTGCCAGTAGTAGGGACCCAGGAACTAACTATGGCTACACCTTC.

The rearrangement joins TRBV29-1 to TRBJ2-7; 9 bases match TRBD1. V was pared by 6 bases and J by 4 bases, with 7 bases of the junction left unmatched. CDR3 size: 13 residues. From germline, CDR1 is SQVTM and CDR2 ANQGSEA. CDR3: CSVPGQGTYEQYF. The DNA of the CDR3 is TGCAGCGTCCCTGGACAGGGGACGTACGAGCAGTACTTC.

CDR3 bases: TGTGCCAGCAGCAGGACAGGGAGCAATCAGCCCCAGCATTTT. The encoded protein is CASSRTGSNQPQHF. The chain combines TRBV7-9 with TRBJ1-5, with TRBD1 matching over 8 bases. Trimming took 5 bases from V and 1 from J; bases not matched to a gene: 1. Germline CDR1 and CDR2: SEHNR and FQNEAQ (reference sequence). CDR3 length equals 14 residues.

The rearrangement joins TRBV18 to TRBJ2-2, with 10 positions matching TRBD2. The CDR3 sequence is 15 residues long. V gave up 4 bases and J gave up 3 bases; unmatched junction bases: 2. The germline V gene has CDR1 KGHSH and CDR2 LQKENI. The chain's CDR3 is CASSQGLADTGELFF. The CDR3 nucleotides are TGTGCCAGCTCACAAGGACTAGCGGACACCGGGGAGCTGTTTTTT.

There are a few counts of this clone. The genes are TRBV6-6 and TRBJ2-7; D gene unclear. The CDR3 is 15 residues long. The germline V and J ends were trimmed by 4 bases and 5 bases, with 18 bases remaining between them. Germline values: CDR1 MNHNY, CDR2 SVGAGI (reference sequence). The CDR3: CASSSHAQSPHEQYF. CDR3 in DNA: TGTGCCAGCAGTTCCCATGCTCAGTCACCCCACGAGCAGTACTTC.

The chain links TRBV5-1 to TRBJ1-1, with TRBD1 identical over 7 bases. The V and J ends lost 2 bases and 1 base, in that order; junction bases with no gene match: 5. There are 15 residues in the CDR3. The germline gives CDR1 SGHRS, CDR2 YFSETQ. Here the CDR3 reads CASSFGQAKNTEAFF. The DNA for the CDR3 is TGCGCCAGCAGCTTCGGACAGGCGAAGAACACTGAAGCTTTCTTT.

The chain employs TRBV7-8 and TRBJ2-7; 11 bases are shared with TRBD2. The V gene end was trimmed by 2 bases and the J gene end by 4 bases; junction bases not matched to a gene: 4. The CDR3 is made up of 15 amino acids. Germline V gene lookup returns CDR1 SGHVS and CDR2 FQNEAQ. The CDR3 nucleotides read TGTGCCAGCAGCTTACGACTAGCGGGGACATACGAGCAGTACTTC. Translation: CASSLRLAGTYEQYF. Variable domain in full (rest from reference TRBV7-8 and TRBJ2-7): GAGVSQSPRYKVAKRGQDVALRCDPISGHVSLFWYQQALGQGPEFLTYFQNEAQLDKSGLPSDRFFAERPEGSVSTLKIQRTQQEDSAVYLCASSLRLAGTYEQYFGPGTRLTVT.

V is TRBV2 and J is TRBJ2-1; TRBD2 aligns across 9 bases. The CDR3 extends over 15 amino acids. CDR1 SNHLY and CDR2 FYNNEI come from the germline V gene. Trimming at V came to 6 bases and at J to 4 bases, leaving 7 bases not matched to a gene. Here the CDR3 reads CASRLAGEIYNEQFF. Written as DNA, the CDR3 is TGTGCCAGCAGACTAGCGGGCGAAATTTACAATGAGCAGTTCTTC.

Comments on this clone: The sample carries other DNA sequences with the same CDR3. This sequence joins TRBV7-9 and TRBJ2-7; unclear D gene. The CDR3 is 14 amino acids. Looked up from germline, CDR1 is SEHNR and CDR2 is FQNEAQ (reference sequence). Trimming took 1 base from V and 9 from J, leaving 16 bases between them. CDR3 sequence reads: CASSLGDGGLGQYF. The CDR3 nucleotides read TGTGCCAGCAGCTTAGGGGATGGTGGGCTCGGGCAGTACTTC. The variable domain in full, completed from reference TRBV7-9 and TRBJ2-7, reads DTGVSQNPRHKITKRGQNVTFRCDPISEHNRLYWYRQTLGQGPEFLTYFQNEAQLEKSRLLSDRFSAERPKGSFSTLEIQRTEQGDSAMYLCASSLGDGGLGQYFGPGTRLTVT.

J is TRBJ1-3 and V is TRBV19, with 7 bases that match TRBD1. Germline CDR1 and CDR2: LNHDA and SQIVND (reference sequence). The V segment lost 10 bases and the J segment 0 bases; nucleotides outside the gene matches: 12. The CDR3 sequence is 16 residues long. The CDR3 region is CATKLAGQFSGNTIYF. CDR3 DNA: TGTGCCACCAAACTGGCGGGACAGTTCTCTGGAAACACCATATATTTT.

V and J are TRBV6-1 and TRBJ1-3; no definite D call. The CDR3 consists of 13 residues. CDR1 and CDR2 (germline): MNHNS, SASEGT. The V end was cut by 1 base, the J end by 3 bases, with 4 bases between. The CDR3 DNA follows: TGTGCCAGCAGTGAAGTATATGGAAACACCATATATTTT. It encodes CASSEVYGNTIYF.

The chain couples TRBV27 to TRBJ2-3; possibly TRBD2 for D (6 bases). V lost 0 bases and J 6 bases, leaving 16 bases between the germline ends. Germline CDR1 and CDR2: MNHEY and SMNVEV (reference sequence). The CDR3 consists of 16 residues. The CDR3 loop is CASSLSGATAGDTQYF. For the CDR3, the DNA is TGTGCCAGCAGTTTATCCGGGGCAACCGCGGGGGATACGCAGTATTTT.

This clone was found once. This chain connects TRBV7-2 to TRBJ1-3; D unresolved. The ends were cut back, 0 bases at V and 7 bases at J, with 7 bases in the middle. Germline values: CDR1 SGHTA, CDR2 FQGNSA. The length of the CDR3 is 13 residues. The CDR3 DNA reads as TGTGCCAGCAGCTTAGCCGGGAGCAACACCATATATTTT. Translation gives CASSLAGSNTIYF.

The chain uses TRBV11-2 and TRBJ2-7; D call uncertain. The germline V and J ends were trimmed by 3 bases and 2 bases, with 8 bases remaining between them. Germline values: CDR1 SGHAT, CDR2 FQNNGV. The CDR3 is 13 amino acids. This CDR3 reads CASSFSLPYEQYF. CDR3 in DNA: TGTGCCAGCAGCTTTTCCCTCCCCTACGAGCAGTACTTC. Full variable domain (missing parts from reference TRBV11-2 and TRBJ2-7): EAGVAQSPRYKIIEKRQSVAFWCNPISGHATLYWYQQILGQGPKLLIQFQNNGVVDDSQLPKDRFSAERLKGVDSTLKIQPAKLEDSAVYLCASSFSLPYEQYFGPGTRLTVT.

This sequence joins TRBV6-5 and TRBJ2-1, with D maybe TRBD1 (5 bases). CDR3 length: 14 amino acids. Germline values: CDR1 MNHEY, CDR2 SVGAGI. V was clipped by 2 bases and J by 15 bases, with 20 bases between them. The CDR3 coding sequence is TGTGCCAGCAGTTACGGGGCGAAGTGGTGGAATCCGTTCTTC. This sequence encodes CASSYGAKWWNPFF.

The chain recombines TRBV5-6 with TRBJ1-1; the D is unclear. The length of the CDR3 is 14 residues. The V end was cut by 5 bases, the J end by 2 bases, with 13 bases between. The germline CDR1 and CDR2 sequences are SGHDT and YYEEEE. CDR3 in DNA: TGTGCCAGCAGGTCTCGGGGTTTCAACACTGAAGCTTTCTTT. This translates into CASRSRGFNTEAFF.

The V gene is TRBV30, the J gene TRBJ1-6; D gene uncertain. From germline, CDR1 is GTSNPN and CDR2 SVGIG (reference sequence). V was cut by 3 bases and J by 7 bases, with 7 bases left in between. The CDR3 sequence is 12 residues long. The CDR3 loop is CAWSQRNSPLHF. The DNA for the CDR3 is TGTGCCTGGAGCCAGCGAAATTCACCCCTCCACTTT.

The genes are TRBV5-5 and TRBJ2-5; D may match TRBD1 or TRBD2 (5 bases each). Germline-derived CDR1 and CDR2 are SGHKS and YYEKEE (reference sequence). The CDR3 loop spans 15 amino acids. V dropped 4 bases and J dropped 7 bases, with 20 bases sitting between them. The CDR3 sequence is CASSAGTSSEGTQYF. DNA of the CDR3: TGTGCCAGCAGCGCCGGGACCTCCTCTGAGGGGACCCAGTACTTC.

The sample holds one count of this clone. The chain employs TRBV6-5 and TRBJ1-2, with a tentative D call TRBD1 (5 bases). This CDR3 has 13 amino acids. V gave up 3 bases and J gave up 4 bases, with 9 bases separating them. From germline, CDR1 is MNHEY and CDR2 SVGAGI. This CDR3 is CASSYPGGYGYTF. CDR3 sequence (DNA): TGTGCCAGCAGTTATCCTGGGGGCTATGGCTACACCTTC.

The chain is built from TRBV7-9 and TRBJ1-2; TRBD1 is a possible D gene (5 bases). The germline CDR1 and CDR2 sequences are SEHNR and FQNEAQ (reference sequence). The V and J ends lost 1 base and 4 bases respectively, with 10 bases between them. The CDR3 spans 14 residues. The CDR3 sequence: CASSLESGVYGYTF. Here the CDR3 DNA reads TGTGCCAGCAGCTTAGAGTCGGGGGTCTATGGCTACACCTTC.

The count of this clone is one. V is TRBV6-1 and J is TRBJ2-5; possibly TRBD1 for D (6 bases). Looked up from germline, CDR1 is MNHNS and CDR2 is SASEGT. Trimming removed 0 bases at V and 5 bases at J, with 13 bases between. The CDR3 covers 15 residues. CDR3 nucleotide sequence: TGTGCCAGCAGTGAAGCGCTATGGGGGCACGAGACCCAGTACTTC. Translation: CASSEALWGHETQYF.

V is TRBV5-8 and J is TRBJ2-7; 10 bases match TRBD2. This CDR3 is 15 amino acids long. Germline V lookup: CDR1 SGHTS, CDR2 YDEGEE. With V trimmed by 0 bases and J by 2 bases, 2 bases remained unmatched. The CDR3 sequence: CASSLALAGAYEQYF. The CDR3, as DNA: TGTGCCAGCAGCTTGGCTCTAGCGGGGGCCTACGAGCAGTACTTC.